These T cell receptor beta chains were read from a single sample in a study of metastatic and nonmetastatic thyroid tumors. TCRdb reanalyzed the PCR reads with MiXCR. Of about 39,000 clones listed, roughly 16% are singletons. The sequenced material came from blood. Source of these receptors: a female donor with papillary thyroid cancer or a benign thyroid nodule (not recorded which). Some clones in this sample may be carry-over from other donors' samples. Both conserved end residues are part of each CDR3. Fields, in order: D gene, J gene, V gene, clone size, CDR3 protein, CDR3 DNA. D genes are given only for firm matches. Clone size is given for some rows only: seen once, a few or many times, or a class if the clone is expanded.

d_call: -; j_call: TRBJ2-2; v_call: TRBV24-1; clone_size: many; cdr3_aa: CATSEVHTGELFF; cdr3_nt: TGTGCCACCAGTGAGGTGCACACCGGGGAGCTGTTTTTT
d_call: -; j_call: TRBJ2-2; v_call: TRBV7-3; clone_size: -; cdr3_aa: CASSLEGGGITGELFF; cdr3_nt: TGTGCCAGCAGCTTAGAGGGGGGAGGAATCACCGGGGAGCTGTTTTTT
d_call: -; j_call: TRBJ2-7; v_call: TRBV19; clone_size: -; cdr3_aa: CATKGGGDYEQYF; cdr3_nt: TGTGCCACCAAGGGAGGGGGAGACTACGAGCAGTACTTC
d_call: TRBD2; j_call: TRBJ2-1; v_call: TRBV10-2; clone_size: many; cdr3_aa: CASSVGLAGDEQFF; cdr3_nt: TGCGCCAGCAGTGTCGGACTAGCTGGGGATGAGCAGTTCTTC
d_call: -; j_call: TRBJ1-2; v_call: TRBV25-1; clone_size: few; cdr3_aa: CASTRPGTHYGYTF; cdr3_nt: TGTGCCAGCACGAGACCTGGGACCCACTATGGCTACACCTTC
d_call: TRBD2; j_call: TRBJ2-5; v_call: TRBV2; clone_size: few; cdr3_aa: CASSEGYSGREGETQYF; cdr3_nt: TGTGCCAGCAGTGAAGGCTATAGCGGGAGGGAAGGAGAGACCCAGTACTTC
d_call: -; j_call: TRBJ1-2; v_call: TRBV5-1; clone_size: -; cdr3_aa: CASSLGGEGNYGYTF; cdr3_nt: TGCGCCAGCAGCTTGGGTGGGGAGGGGAACTATGGCTACACCTTC
d_call: TRBD1; j_call: TRBJ2-7; v_call: TRBV3-1; clone_size: many; cdr3_aa: CASSKIPPGQGSYEQYF; cdr3_nt: TGTGCCAGCAGCAAAATTCCACCGGGACAGGGGTCCTACGAGCAGTACTTC
d_call: -; j_call: TRBJ2-5; v_call: TRBV7-6; clone_size: many; cdr3_aa: CASSLGPQETQYF; cdr3_nt: TGTGCCAGCAGCTTAGGGCCCCAAGAGACCCAGTACTTC
d_call: -; j_call: TRBJ2-7; v_call: TRBV7-9; clone_size: many; cdr3_aa: CASSRAGGGEQYF; cdr3_nt: TGTGCCAGCAGCCGGGCAGGAGGGGGCGAGCAGTACTTC
d_call: TRBD2; j_call: TRBJ2-1; v_call: TRBV11-2; clone_size: many; cdr3_aa: CASRSSGYNEQFF; cdr3_nt: TGTGCCAGCAGGTCTAGCGGGTACAATGAGCAGTTCTTC
d_call: -; j_call: TRBJ1-2; v_call: TRBV20-1; clone_size: many; cdr3_aa: CSAIRTAFGDYGYTF; cdr3_nt: TGCAGTGCTATACGGACCGCCTTCGGAGACTATGGCTACACCTTC
d_call: -; j_call: TRBJ1-5; v_call: TRBV14; clone_size: -; cdr3_aa: CASGQDRATDTQHF; cdr3_nt: TGTGCCAGCGGCCAAGATAGGGCGACAGATACGCAGCATTTT
d_call: -; j_call: TRBJ1-2; v_call: TRBV20-1; clone_size: -; cdr3_aa: CSARDEEGGTF; cdr3_nt: TGCAGTGCTAGAGATGAGGAGGGGGGGACCTTC
d_call: TRBD2; j_call: TRBJ2-5; v_call: TRBV7-2; clone_size: many; cdr3_aa: CASSLDPSGSQETQYF; cdr3_nt: TGTGCCAGCAGCTTAGATCCTAGCGGGAGTCAAGAGACCCAGTACTTC
d_call: TRBD1; j_call: TRBJ1-4; v_call: TRBV6-5; clone_size: -; cdr3_aa: CASSWDRSNEKLFF; cdr3_nt: TGTGCCAGCAGTTGGGACAGATCTAATGAAAAACTGTTTTTT
d_call: -; j_call: TRBJ1-5; v_call: TRBV10-2; clone_size: -; cdr3_aa: CASRDTRSNQPQHF; cdr3_nt: TGCGCGAGCAGAGATACCAGGTCGAATCAGCCCCAGCATTTT
d_call: TRBD1; j_call: TRBJ2-5; v_call: TRBV6-5; clone_size: -; cdr3_aa: CASSYPGDRAGETQYF; cdr3_nt: TGTGCCAGCAGCTACCCCGGAGACAGGGCGGGAGAGACCCAGTACTTC
d_call: TRBD1; j_call: TRBJ2-7; v_call: TRBV12-3/TRBV12-4; clone_size: few; cdr3_aa: CASSLDRAYEQYF; cdr3_nt: TGTGCCAGCAGTTTGGACAGGGCCTACGAGCAGTACTTC
d_call: TRBD2; j_call: TRBJ2-7; v_call: TRBV11-2; clone_size: many; cdr3_aa: CASSLTAAGGSYEQYF; cdr3_nt: TGTGCCAGCAGCTTAACAGCGGCGGGAGGCTCCTACGAGCAGTACTTC
d_call: -; j_call: TRBJ2-1; v_call: TRBV12-3/TRBV12-4; clone_size: many; cdr3_aa: CASSYKGNEQFF; cdr3_nt: TGTGCCAGCAGTTATAAGGGCAATGAGCAGTTCTTC
d_call: -; j_call: TRBJ2-3; v_call: TRBV7-2; clone_size: many; cdr3_aa: CASSSGTSRYF; cdr3_nt: TGTGCCAGCAGCTCCGGGACCTCAAGGTATTTT
d_call: -; j_call: TRBJ2-5; v_call: TRBV20-1; clone_size: -; cdr3_aa: CSAMGIWEQETQYF; cdr3_nt: TGCAGTGCTATGGGGATATGGGAACAAGAGACCCAGTACTTC
d_call: -; j_call: TRBJ1-1; v_call: TRBV20-1; clone_size: few; cdr3_aa: CSAPRGGVMNTEAFF; cdr3_nt: TGCAGTGCCCCTCGGGGAGGGGTAATGAACACTGAAGCTTTCTTT
d_call: TRBD1; j_call: TRBJ1-2; v_call: TRBV6-1; clone_size: few; cdr3_aa: CASNTGQGARGYTF; cdr3_nt: TGTGCCAGCAATACCGGACAGGGGGCTCGGGGCTACACCTTC
d_call: TRBD2; j_call: TRBJ2-7; v_call: TRBV6-1; clone_size: few; cdr3_aa: CASSGGLAFYEQYF; cdr3_nt: TGTGCCAGCAGCGGGGGACTAGCGTTCTACGAGCAGTACTTC
d_call: -; j_call: TRBJ2-3; v_call: TRBV2; clone_size: many; cdr3_aa: CASSPQHTPSTDTQYF; cdr3_nt: TGTGCCAGCAGTCCACAACACACTCCTAGCACAGATACGCAGTATTTT
d_call: -; j_call: TRBJ1-4; v_call: TRBV30; clone_size: many; cdr3_aa: CAWQGFGNEKLFF; cdr3_nt: TGTGCCTGGCAAGGGTTTGGTAATGAAAAACTGTTTTTT
d_call: TRBD2; j_call: TRBJ2-7; v_call: TRBV20-1; clone_size: many; cdr3_aa: CSARRTSSYEQYF; cdr3_nt: TGCAGTGCTAGGAGGACTAGCAGCTACGAGCAGTACTTC
d_call: -; j_call: TRBJ2-7; v_call: TRBV6-1; clone_size: medium-sized; cdr3_aa: CASSEYRSGYF; cdr3_nt: TGTGCCAGCAGTGAATATAGGTCGGGGTACTTC
d_call: -; j_call: TRBJ1-3; v_call: TRBV14; clone_size: -; cdr3_aa: CASSPLGPVSGNTIYF; cdr3_nt: TGTGCCAGCAGCCCCCTAGGCCCGGTATCCGGAAACACCATATATTTT
d_call: -; j_call: TRBJ2-1; v_call: TRBV20-1; clone_size: -; cdr3_aa: CSARGVDSDNEQFF; cdr3_nt: TGCAGTGCTAGGGGGGTGGACTCCGACAATGAGCAGTTCTTC
d_call: TRBD2; j_call: TRBJ2-1; v_call: TRBV13; clone_size: many; cdr3_aa: CASSPRGGSYNEQFF; cdr3_nt: TGTGCCAGCAGCCCTCGGGGGGGATCCTACAATGAGCAGTTCTTC
d_call: -; j_call: TRBJ2-3; v_call: TRBV20-1; clone_size: -; cdr3_aa: CSARDFLLVDTQYF; cdr3_nt: TGCAGTGCCAGGGACTTTTTACTAGTCGATACGCAGTATTTT
d_call: TRBD1; j_call: TRBJ2-3; v_call: TRBV28; clone_size: few; cdr3_aa: CASSRWRQGRTDTQYF; cdr3_nt: TGTGCCAGCAGTCGTTGGAGACAGGGTAGAACAGATACGCAGTATTTT
d_call: -; j_call: TRBJ2-2; v_call: TRBV28; clone_size: many; cdr3_aa: CASSPRDFYTGELFF; cdr3_nt: TGTGCCAGCAGTCCCAGGGACTTCTACACCGGGGAGCTGTTTTTT
d_call: -; j_call: TRBJ2-3; v_call: TRBV11-2; clone_size: many; cdr3_aa: CASSSLRDTQYF; cdr3_nt: TGTGCCAGCAGCTCCCTGAGAGATACGCAGTATTTT
d_call: -; j_call: TRBJ2-2; v_call: TRBV30; clone_size: many; cdr3_aa: CAWSLGASVGELFF; cdr3_nt: TGTGCCTGGAGTTTAGGGGCTAGCGTTGGGGAGCTGTTTTTT
d_call: -; j_call: TRBJ2-5; v_call: TRBV7-9; clone_size: -; cdr3_aa: CASSRFVTVEQKQYF; cdr3_nt: TGTGCCAGCAGCAGATTTGTTACCGTTGAACAGAAACAGTACTTC
d_call: -; j_call: TRBJ2-6; v_call: TRBV9; clone_size: many; cdr3_aa: CASSVEGYGANVLTF; cdr3_nt: TGTGCCAGCAGCGTAGAAGGGTATGGGGCCAACGTCCTGACTTTC
d_call: -; j_call: TRBJ2-2; v_call: TRBV19; clone_size: many; cdr3_aa: CASSIKGSYTGELFF; cdr3_nt: TGTGCCAGTAGTATAAAGGGGAGCTACACCGGGGAGCTGTTTTTT
d_call: -; j_call: TRBJ2-6; v_call: TRBV3-1; clone_size: many; cdr3_aa: CASSQDVGGSGANVLTF; cdr3_nt: TGTGCCAGCAGCCAAGATGTGGGGGGTTCTGGGGCCAACGTCCTGACTTTC
d_call: -; j_call: TRBJ1-1; v_call: TRBV6-2/TRBV6-3; clone_size: -; cdr3_aa: CASSLGANTEAFF; cdr3_nt: TGTGCCAGCAGTTTGGGGGCGAACACTGAAGCTTTCTTT
d_call: TRBD1; j_call: TRBJ1-2; v_call: TRBV10-3; clone_size: many; cdr3_aa: CAISRDRYGYTF; cdr3_nt: TGTGCCATCAGCCGGGACAGATATGGCTACACCTTC
d_call: TRBD2; j_call: TRBJ2-1; v_call: TRBV11-2; clone_size: many; cdr3_aa: CASSLGSGRALWNEQFF; cdr3_nt: TGTGCCAGCAGCTTAGGCAGCGGGAGGGCCCTCTGGAATGAGCAGTTCTTC
d_call: -; j_call: TRBJ1-3; v_call: TRBV11-1; clone_size: many; cdr3_aa: CASSKRWGREGNTIYF; cdr3_nt: TGTGCCAGCAGCAAAAGGTGGGGAAGGGAAGGAAACACCATATATTTT
d_call: TRBD2; j_call: TRBJ2-7; v_call: TRBV28; clone_size: -; cdr3_aa: CASSLLAGGPYEQYF; cdr3_nt: TGTGCCAGCAGTTTACTAGCGGGAGGACCCTACGAGCAGTACTTC
d_call: -; j_call: TRBJ2-2; v_call: TRBV19; clone_size: -; cdr3_aa: CATRRLTGELFF; cdr3_nt: TGTGCCACCCGGCGGCTCACCGGGGAGCTGTTTTTT
d_call: -; j_call: TRBJ1-1; v_call: TRBV20-1; clone_size: many; cdr3_aa: CSAAQGLAGTEAFF; cdr3_nt: TGCAGTGCTGCCCAGGGGCTGGCGGGGACTGAAGCTTTCTTT
d_call: TRBD1; j_call: TRBJ2-5; v_call: TRBV7-9; clone_size: many; cdr3_aa: CASNTGGETQYF; cdr3_nt: TGTGCCAGCAACACAGGGGGCGAGACCCAGTACTTC
d_call: TRBD1; j_call: TRBJ1-2; v_call: TRBV28; clone_size: many; cdr3_aa: CASSRDRVYGYTF; cdr3_nt: TGTGCCAGCAGCCGGGACAGGGTCTATGGCTACACCTTC
d_call: -; j_call: TRBJ1-6; v_call: TRBV6-6; clone_size: many; cdr3_aa: CASSPHGHPPTGRNSPLHF; cdr3_nt: TGTGCCAGCAGTCCCCACGGGCACCCCCCCACAGGGAGGAATTCACCCCTCCACTTT
d_call: -; j_call: TRBJ1-1; v_call: TRBV28; clone_size: -; cdr3_aa: CASSLATAEAFF; cdr3_nt: TGTGCCAGCAGTTTAGCGACAGCTGAAGCTTTCTTT
d_call: -; j_call: TRBJ2-1; v_call: TRBV6-5; clone_size: medium-sized; cdr3_aa: CASSYSGQPYNEQFF; cdr3_nt: TGTGCCAGCAGTTACTCCGGGCAGCCTTACAATGAGCAGTTCTTC
d_call: -; j_call: TRBJ2-3; v_call: TRBV2; clone_size: -; cdr3_aa: CASSTQGVATDTQYF; cdr3_nt: TGTGCCAGCAGCACGCAGGGTGTCGCCACAGATACGCAGTATTTT
d_call: -; j_call: TRBJ1-1; v_call: TRBV19; clone_size: -; cdr3_aa: CATRPTGTKVNTEAFF; cdr3_nt: TGTGCCACCCGCCCAACCGGGACAAAAGTGAACACTGAAGCTTTCTTT